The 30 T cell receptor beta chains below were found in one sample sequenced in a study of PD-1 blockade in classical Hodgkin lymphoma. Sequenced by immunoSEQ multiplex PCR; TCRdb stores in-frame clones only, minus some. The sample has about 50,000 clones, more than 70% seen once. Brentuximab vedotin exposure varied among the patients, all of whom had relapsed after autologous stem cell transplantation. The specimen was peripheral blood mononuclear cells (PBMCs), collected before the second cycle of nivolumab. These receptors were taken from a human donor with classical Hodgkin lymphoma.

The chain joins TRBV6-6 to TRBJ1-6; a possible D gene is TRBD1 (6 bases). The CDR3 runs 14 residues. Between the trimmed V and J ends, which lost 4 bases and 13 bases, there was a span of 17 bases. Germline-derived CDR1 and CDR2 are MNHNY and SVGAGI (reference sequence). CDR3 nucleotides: TGTGCCAGCAGTTCGCCACCCCGGACAGCGCCCCTCCACTTT. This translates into CASSSPPRTAPLHF.

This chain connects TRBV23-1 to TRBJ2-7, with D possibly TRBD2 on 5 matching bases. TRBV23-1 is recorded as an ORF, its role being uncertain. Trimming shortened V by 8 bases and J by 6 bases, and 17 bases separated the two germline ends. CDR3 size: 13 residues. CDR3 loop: CASPRGRALEQYF. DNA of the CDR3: TGCGCCAGCCCACGGGGTCGGGCTCTCGAGCAGTACTTC.

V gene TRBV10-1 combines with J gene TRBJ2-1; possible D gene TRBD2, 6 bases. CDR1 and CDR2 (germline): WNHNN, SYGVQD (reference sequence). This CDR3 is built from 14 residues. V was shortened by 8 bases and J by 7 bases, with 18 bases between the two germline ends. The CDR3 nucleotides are TGCGCCAGCTCTCCCGCGGGGCCGGGTAATGAGCAGTTCTTC. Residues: CASSPAGPGNEQFF.

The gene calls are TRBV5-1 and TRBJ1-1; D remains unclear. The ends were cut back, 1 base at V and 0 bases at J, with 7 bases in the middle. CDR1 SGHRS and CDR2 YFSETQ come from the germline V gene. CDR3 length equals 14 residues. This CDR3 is CASSLIGMNTEAFF. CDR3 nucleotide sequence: TGCGCCAGCAGCTTGATAGGCATGAACACTGAAGCTTTCTTT.

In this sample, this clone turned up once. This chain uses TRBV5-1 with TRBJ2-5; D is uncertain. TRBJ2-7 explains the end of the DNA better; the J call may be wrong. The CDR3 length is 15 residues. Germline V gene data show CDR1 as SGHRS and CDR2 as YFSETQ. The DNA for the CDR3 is TGCGCCAGCAGACCGACGACACTTAGCTCCTACGAGCAGTACTTC. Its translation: CASRPTTLSSYEQYF.

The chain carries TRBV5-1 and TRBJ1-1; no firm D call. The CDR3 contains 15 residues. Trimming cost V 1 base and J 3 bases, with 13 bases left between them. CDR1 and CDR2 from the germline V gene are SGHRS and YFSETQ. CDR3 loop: CASSLIPVGDTEAFF. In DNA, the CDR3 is TGCGCCAGCAGCTTGATTCCGGTCGGAGACACTGAAGCTTTCTTT.

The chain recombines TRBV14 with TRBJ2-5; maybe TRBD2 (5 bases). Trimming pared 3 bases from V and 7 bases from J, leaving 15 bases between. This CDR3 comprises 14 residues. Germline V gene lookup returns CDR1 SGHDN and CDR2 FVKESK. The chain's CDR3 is CASSQDFGWATQYF. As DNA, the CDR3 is TGTGCCAGCAGCCAGGACTTTGGGTGGGCGACCCAGTACTTC. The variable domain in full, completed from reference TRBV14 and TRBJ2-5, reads EAGVTQFPSHSVIEKGQTVTLRCDPISGHDNLYWYRRVMGKEIKFLLHFVKESKQDESGMPNNRFLAERTGGTYSTLKVQPAELEDSGVYFCASSQDFGWATQYFGPGTRLLVL.

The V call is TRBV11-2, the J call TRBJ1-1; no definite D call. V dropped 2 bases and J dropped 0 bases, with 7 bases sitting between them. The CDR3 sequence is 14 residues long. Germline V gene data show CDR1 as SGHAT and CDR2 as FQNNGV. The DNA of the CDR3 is TGTGCCAGCAGCTTAAGCCCTTTGAACACTGAAGCTTTCTTT. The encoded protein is CASSLSPLNTEAFF.

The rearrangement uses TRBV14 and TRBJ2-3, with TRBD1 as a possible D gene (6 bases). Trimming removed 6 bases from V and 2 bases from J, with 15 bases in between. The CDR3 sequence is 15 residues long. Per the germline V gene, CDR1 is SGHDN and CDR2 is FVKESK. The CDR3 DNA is TGTGCCAGCAGTTCCGACAGGCGGATCACAGATACGCAGTATTTT. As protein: CASSSDRRITDTQYF.

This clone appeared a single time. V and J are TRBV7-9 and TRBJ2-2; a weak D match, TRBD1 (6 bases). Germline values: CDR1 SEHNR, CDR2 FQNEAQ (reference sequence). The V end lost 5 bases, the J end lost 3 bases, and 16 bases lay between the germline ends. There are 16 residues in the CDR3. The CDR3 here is CASSRDTGLDTGELFF. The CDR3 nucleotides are TGTGCCAGCAGCCGGGACACAGGGTTGGACACCGGGGAGCTGTTTTTT.

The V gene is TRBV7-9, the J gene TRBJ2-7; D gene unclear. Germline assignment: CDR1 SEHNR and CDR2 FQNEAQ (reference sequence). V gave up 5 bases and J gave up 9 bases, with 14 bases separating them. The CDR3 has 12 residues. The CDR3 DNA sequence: TGTGCCAGCAGCAGCCTGGGCTGGCGGCAGTACTTC. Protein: CASSSLGWRQYF.

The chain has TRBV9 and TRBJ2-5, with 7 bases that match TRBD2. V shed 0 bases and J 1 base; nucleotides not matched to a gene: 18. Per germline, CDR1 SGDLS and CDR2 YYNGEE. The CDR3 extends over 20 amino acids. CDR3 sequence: CASSVGALTSALAGQETQYF. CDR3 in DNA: TGTGCCAGCAGCGTAGGGGCCCTTACATCCGCCTTAGCGGGCCAAGAGACCCAGTACTTC.

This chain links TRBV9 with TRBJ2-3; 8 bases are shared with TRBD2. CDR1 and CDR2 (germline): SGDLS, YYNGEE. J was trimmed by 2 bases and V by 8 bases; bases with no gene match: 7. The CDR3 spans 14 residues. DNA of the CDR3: TGTGCCAGTGGTCTAGCGGGCCCCACAGATACGCAGTATTTT. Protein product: CASGLAGPTDTQYF.

CDR3 nucleotide sequence: TGCGCCAGCAGTTACAGGTTGGAGAACACTGAAGCTTTCTTT. This encodes CASSYRLENTEAFF. This chain links TRBV5-1 with TRBJ1-1; D perhaps matches TRBD1 (5 bases). CDR1 and CDR2 (germline): SGHRS, YFSETQ. Trimming left V 5 bases short and J 1 base short, with 12 bases between. The CDR3 runs 14 residues.

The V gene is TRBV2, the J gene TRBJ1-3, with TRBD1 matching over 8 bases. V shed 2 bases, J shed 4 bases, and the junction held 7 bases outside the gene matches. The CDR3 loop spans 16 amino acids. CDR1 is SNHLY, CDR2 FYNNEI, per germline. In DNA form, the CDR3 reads TGTGCCAGCAGTGAATATCGCAGGGGGCAGGGAAACACCATATATTTT. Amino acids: CASSEYRRGQGNTIYF.

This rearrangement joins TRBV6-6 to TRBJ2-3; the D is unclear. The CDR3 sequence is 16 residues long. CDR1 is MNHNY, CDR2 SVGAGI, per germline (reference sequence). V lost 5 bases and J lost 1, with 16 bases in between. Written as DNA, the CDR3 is TGTGCCAGCAGTCCGCCAAGGCTAGTCGGCACAGATACGCAGTATTTT. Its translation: CASSPPRLVGTDTQYF.

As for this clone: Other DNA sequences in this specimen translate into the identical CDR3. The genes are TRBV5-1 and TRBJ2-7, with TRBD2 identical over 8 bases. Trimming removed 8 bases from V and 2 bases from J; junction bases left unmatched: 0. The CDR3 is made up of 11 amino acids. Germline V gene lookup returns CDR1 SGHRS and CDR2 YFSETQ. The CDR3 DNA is TGCGCCAGTAGCGGGGCCTACGAGCAGTACTTC. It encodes CASSGAYEQYF.

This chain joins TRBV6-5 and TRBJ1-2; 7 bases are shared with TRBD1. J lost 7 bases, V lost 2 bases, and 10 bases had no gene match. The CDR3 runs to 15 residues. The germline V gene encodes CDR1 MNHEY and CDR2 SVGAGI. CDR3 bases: TGTGCCAGCAGTTACGACTCTTGGACAGGCGCTGGCTACACCTTC. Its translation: CASSYDSWTGAGYTF.

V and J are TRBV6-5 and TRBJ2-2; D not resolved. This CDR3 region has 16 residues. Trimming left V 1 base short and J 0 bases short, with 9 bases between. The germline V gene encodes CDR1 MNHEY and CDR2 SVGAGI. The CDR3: CASSYLGRANTGELFF. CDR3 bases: TGTGCCAGCAGTTACTTAGGACGGGCGAACACCGGGGAGCTGTTTTTT.

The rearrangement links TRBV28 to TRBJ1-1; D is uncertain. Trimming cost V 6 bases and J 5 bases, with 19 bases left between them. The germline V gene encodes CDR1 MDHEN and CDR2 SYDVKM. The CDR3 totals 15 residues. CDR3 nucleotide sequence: TGTGCCAGCAGCCCTGAGGACGGGATAGAAACTGAAGCTTTCTTT. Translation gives CASSPEDGIETEAFF. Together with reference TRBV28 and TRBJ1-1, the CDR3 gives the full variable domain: DVKVTQSSRYLVKRTGEKVFLECVQDMDHENMFWYRQDPGLGLRLIYFSYDVKMKEKGDIPEGYSVSREKKERFSLILESASTNQTSMYLCASSPEDGIETEAFFGQGTRLTVV.

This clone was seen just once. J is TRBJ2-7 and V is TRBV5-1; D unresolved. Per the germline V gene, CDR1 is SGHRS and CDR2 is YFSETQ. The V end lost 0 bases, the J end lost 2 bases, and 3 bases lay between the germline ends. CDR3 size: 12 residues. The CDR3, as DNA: TGCGCCAGCAGCTTGGGCGCCTACGAGCAGTACTTC. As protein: CASSLGAYEQYF.

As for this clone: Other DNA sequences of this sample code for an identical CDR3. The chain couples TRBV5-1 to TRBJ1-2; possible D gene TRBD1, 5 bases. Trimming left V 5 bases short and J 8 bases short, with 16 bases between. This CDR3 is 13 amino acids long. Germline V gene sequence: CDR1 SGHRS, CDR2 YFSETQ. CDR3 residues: CASSPTGTGGYTF. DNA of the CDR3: TGCGCCAGCAGTCCTACCGGGACCGGCGGCTACACCTTC. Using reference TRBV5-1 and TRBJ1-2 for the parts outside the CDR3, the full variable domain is KAGVTQTPRYLIKTRGQQVTLSCSPISGHRSVSWYQQTPGQGLQFLFEYFSETQRNKGNFPGRFSGRQFSNSRSEMNVSTLELGDSALYLCASSPTGTGGYTFGSGTRLTVV.

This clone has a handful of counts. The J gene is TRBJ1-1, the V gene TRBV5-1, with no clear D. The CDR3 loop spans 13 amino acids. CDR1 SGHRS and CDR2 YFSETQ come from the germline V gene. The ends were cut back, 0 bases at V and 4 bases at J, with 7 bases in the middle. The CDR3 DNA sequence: TGCGCCAGCAGCTTGGATGGAATCACTGAAGCTTTCTTT. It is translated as CASSLDGITEAFF.

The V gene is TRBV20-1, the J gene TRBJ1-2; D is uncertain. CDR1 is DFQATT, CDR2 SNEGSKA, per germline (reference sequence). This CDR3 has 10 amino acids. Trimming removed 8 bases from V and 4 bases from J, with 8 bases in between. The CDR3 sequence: CSPKGYGYTF. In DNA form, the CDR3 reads TGCAGTCCCAAAGGCTATGGCTACACCTTC.

In DNA form, the CDR3 reads TGTGCCAGCAGCTTAAGGGCGGGGGAGCTGTTTTTT. Its translation is CASSLRAGELFF. The rearrangement uses TRBV7-7 and TRBJ2-2, with D unclear. This CDR3 has 12 amino acids. Germline V CDR1 and CDR2: SSHAT, FNYEAQ (reference sequence). V was pared by 2 bases and J by 8 bases, with 6 bases between.

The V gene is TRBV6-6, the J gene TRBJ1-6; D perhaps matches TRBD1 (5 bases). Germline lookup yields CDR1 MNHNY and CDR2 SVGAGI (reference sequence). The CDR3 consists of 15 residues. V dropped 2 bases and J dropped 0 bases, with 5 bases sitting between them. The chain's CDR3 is CASSYDSSYNSPLHF. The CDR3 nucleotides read TGTGCCAGCAGTTACGACAGCTCCTATAATTCACCCCTCCACTTT.

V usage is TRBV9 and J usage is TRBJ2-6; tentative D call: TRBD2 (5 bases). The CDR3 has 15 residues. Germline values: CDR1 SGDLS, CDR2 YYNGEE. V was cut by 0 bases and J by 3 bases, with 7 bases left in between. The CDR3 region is CASSVVGVGANVLTF. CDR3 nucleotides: TGTGCCAGCAGCGTAGTCGGGGTTGGGGCCAACGTCCTGACTTTC.

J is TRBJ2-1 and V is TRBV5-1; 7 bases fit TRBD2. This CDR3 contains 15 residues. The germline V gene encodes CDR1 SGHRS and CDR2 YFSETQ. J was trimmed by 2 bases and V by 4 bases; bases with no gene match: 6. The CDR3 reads CASSGRGVPYNEQFF. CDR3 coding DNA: TGCGCCAGCAGCGGACGGGGGGTGCCCTACAATGAGCAGTTCTTC.

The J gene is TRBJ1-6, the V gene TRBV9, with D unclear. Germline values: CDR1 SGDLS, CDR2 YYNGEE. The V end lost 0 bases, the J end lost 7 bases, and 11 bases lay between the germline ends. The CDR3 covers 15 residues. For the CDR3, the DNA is TGTGCCAGCAGCGTAGAGGCGGCGGGAAATTCACCCCTCCACTTT. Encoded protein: CASSVEAAGNSPLHF.

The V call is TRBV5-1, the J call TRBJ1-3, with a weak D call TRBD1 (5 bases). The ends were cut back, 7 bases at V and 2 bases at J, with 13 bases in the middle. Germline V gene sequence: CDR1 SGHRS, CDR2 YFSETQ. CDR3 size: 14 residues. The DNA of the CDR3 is TGCGCCAGCGGCCGGGACGAGGCTGGAAACACCATATATTTT. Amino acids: CASGRDEAGNTIYF.